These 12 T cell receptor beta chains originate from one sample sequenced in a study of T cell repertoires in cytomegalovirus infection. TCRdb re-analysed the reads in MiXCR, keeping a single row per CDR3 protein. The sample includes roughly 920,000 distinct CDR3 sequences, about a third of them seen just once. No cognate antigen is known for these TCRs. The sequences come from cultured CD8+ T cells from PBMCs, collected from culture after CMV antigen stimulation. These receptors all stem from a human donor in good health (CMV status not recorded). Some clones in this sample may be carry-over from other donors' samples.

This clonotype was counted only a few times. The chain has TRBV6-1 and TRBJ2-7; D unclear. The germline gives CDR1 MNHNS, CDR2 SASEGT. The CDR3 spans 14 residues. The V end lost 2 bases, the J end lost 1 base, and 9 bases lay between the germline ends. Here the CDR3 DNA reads TGTGCCAGCAGTGAAATGGACGGATCCTACGAGCAGTACGTC. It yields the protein CASSEMDGSYEQYV.

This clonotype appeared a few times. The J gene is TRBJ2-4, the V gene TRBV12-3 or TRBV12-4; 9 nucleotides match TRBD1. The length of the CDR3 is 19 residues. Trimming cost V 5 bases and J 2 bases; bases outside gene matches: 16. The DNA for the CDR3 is TGTGCCAGCAGTAATCATCTCCGACAGGGGGGTGATTCCAAAAACATTCAGTACTTC. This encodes CASSNHLRQGGDSKNIQYF.

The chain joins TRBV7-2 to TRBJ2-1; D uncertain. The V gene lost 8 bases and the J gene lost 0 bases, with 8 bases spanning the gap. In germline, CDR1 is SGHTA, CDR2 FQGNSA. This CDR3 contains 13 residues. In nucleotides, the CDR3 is TGTGCCAGCTACGGTAGCTCCTACAATGAGCAGTTCTTC. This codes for CASYGSSYNEQFF.

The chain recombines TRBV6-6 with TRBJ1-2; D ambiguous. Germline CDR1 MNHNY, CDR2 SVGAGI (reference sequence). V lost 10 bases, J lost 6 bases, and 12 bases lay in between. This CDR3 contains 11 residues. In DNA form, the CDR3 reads TGTGCCACTAAGGCAGAGGATGGCTACACCTTC. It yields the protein CATKAEDGYTF.

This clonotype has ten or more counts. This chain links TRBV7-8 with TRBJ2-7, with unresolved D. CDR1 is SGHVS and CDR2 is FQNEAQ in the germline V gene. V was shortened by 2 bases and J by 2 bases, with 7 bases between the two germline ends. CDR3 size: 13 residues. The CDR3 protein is CASSLLGPYEQYF. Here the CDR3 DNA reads TGTGCCAGCAGCTTACTAGGACCCTACGAGCAGTACTTC.

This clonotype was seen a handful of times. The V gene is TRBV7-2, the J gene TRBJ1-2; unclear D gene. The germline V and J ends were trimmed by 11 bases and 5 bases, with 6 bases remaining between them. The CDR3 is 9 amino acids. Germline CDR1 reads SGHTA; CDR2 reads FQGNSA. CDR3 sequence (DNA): TGTGCCTCGGAGTATGGCTACACCTTC. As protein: CASEYGYTF.

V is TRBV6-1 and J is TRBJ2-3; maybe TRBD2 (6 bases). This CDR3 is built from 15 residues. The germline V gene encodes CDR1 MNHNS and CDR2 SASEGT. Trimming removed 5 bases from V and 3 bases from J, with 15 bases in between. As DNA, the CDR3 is TGTGCCAGCAGTTTTTCCGGGACTCCGACAGATACGCAGTATTTT. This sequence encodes CASSFSGTPTDTQYF.

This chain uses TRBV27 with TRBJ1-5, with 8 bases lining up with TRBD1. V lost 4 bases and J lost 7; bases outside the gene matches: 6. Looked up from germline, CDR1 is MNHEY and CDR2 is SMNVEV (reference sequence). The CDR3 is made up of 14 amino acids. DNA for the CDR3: TGTGCCAGCAGTTCGGGACAGGTCAAACAGCCCCAGCATTTT. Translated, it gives CASSSGQVKQPQHF.

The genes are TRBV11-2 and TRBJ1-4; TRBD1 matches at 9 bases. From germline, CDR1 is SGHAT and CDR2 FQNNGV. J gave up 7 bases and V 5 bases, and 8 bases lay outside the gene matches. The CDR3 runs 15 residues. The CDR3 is CASSPLGQGFEKLFF. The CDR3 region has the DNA TGTGCCAGCAGCCCCCTGGGACAGGGATTTGAAAAACTGTTTTTT.

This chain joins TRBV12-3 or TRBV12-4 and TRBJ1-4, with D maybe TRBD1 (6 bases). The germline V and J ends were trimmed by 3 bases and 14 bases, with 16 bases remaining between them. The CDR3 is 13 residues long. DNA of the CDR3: TGTGCCAGCAGTTTGGGGGCGACGGGACGGCTGTTTTTT. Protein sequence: CASSLGATGRLFF.

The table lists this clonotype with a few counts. The CDR3 sequence is CASSQDRLDYEQYV. The CDR3 bases are TGTGCCAGCAGCCAAGATCGTTTGGACTACGAGCAGTACGTC. The V gene is TRBV4-2, the J gene TRBJ2-7; D is uncertain. Germline values: CDR1 LGHNA, CDR2 YNFKEQ. V was shortened by 0 bases and J by 3 bases, with 9 bases between the two germline ends. The CDR3 covers 14 residues.

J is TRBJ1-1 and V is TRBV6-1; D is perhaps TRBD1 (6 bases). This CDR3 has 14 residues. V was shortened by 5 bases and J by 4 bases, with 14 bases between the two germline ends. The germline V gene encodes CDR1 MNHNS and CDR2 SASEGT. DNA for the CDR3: TGTGCCAGCAGTTTCACAGGGTCTGGCACTGAAGCTTTCTTT. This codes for CASSFTGSGTEAFF.